A selection of T cell receptor beta chains follows, all from one sample in a study of cytomegalovirus exposure and HLA in healthy donors. Measured with immunoSEQ multiplex PCR; TCRdb has only the in-frame clones, and not every one. The table lists around 140,000 clones, approximately 79% of them singletons. The source material was PBMCs. The source of these receptors is a male donor in good health and CMV-seronegative. The CDR3 runs from the conserved cysteine through the conserved F or W. Fields, in order: J gene, V gene, clone size, D gene, CDR3 DNA, CDR3 protein. D genes are given only for firm matches. For some rows the clone size is stated as once, few or many, or as a class when expanded; others skip it.

TRBJ1-1,TRBV7-9,few,TRBD1,TGTGCCAGCAGCTTGGCCTACTTCACAGGGGACGCTGAAGCTTTCTTT,CASSLAYFTGDAEAFF
TRBJ1-6,TRBV6-4,NA,TRBD1,TGTGCCAGCCGATTAGACGACAGGGGTAATTCACCCCTCCACTTT,CASRLDDRGNSPLHF
TRBJ1-4,TRBV2,NA,TRBD1,TGTGCCAGCAGAAACACAGGGGGCGATGAAAAACTGTTTTTT,CASRNTGGDEKLFF
TRBJ2-5,TRBV5-1,NA,TRBD2,TGCGCCAGCAGCTTGGGGACTAGCGGGGGATCGTACCAAGAGACCCAGTACTTC,CASSLGTSGGSYQETQYF
TRBJ1-5,TRBV6-8,NA,NA,TGTGCCAGCAGTTTGACGGCGGCGGGAAATCAGCCCCAGCATTTT,CASSLTAAGNQPQHF
TRBJ2-2,TRBV5-4,NA,TRBD2,TGTGCCAGCAGCTCAGGACTAGCGGGGACCCCCGGGGAGCTGTTTTTT,CASSSGLAGTPGELFF
TRBJ1-2,TRBV7-9,NA,NA,TGTGCCAGCAGCCCAGGGGAGGGCTATGGCTACACCTTC,CASSPGEGYGYTF
TRBJ1-6,TRBV27,NA,NA,TGTGCCAGCAGTTCGGGGGGGCCAGGTTCACCCCTCCACTTT,CASSSGGPGSPLHF
TRBJ1-2,TRBV7-8,NA,NA,TGTGCCAGCAGCTTCCCGAGCGGCGGCTACACCTTC,CASSFPSGGYTF
TRBJ1-2,TRBV6-5,NA,TRBD1,TGTGCCAGCAGTTATAAAATGACAGGGGGCATCGAAGGCTACACCTTC,CASSYKMTGGIEGYTF
TRBJ1-3,TRBV11-2,NA,NA,TGTGCCAGCAGCTTAGCTCAGGGCCGAAACACCATATATTTT,CASSLAQGRNTIYF
TRBJ2-6,TRBV7-2,NA,TRBD1,TGTGCCAGCAGCTTGGACAGGGGGAGAGGGAATGGGGCCAACGTCCTGACTTTC,CASSLDRGRGNGANVLTF
TRBJ1-4,TRBV4-3,few,TRBD1,TGCGCCAGCAGCCAAGATCGGACAGGGGGCGGTGAAAAACTGTTTTTT,CASSQDRTGGGEKLFF
TRBJ1-3,TRBV5-1,once,TRBD1,TGCGCCAGCAGCTCCGGGGGACAGAGCTCTGGAAACACCATATATTTT,CASSSGGQSSGNTIYF
TRBJ1-1,TRBV7-8,NA,TRBD1,TGTGCCAGCAGCGCATTAGACAGGGGGAACACTGAAGCTTTCTTT,CASSALDRGNTEAFF
TRBJ1-6,TRBV30,NA,TRBD1,TGTGCCTGGAGACCCAGGGGGCGCCTTACCAATTCACCCCTCCACTTT,CAWRPRGRLTNSPLHF
TRBJ1-5,TRBV7-2,NA,NA,TGTGCCAGCAGCCCCGGAGGGCGCAATCAGCCCCAGCATTTT,CASSPGGRNQPQHF
TRBJ2-2,TRBV6-1,many,TRBD2,TGTGCCAGCGATGGGACTAGCGACTACACCGGGGAGCTGTTTTTT,CASDGTSDYTGELFF
TRBJ2-3,TRBV9,NA,TRBD2,TGTGCCAGCAGCCCACAGATGGCGGGGGGGCTCACAGATACGCAGTATTTT,CASSPQMAGGLTDTQYF
TRBJ2-5,TRBV29-1,NA,TRBD2,TGCAGCGCTTCGGGAGGGGGAGAGACCCAGTACTTC,CSASGGGETQYF
TRBJ1-2,TRBV7-2,NA,NA,TGTGCCAGCAGCTCAACTCCGGGACAACCCATGGGCTACACCTTC,CASSSTPGQPMGYTF
TRBJ2-3,TRBV4-3,NA,TRBD2,TGCGCCAGCAGCTCCCGGACTAGCGGAGATACGCAGTATTTT,CASSSRTSGDTQYF
TRBJ2-5,TRBV7-9,once,NA,TGTGCCAGCAGCCGACAGGCCCAAGAGGCCCAGTACTTC,CASSRQAQEAQYF